This T cell receptor (beta chain) is drawn from a study of T cell repertoires in cytomegalovirus infection. Study details: Recently described HLA-C-restricted plus well-studied HLA-B-restricted CMV epitopes were used. An indication of both CMV infection and matching HLA type came from public TCR beta signatures.

This clonotype showed up just a few times. Its antigen is still unknown. Via MiXCR, TCRdb re-called the reads, giving one row per CDR3 protein. The table has 830,000 or so distinct CDR3 sequences, over 25% seen once. CDR3 length: 14 amino acids. The V end lost 1 base, the J end lost 7 bases, and 14 bases lay between the germline ends. V usage is TRBV12-3 or TRBV12-4 and J usage is TRBJ2-7; D assignment may be TRBD1 or TRBD2 (5 bases each). The sequence derives from a human donor in good health (CMV status not recorded). Some clones in this sample may be carry-over from other donors' samples. Sequences were derived from cultured CD8+ T cells from PBMCs, sampled from culture after CMV antigen stimulation. Here the CDR3 reads CASSLVGVAREQYF. The CDR3 DNA is TGTGCCAGCAGTTTAGTGGGGGTAGCAAGGGAGCAGTACTTC.